These T cell receptor beta chains were read from a single sample in a study of CD8 T cells in ankylosing spondylitis. Each CDR3 protein is one row after TCRdb ran MiXCR on the 5' RACE reads. The table records about 250,000 distinct CDR3 sequences, roughly 32% of them present only once. Specimen: blood, either unsorted or a sorted T cell fraction (not recorded which). All receptors derive from a male donor with ankylosing spondylitis or in good health (not recorded which). CDR3s include the opening cysteine and the closing phenylalanine or tryptophan. D genes are given only for firm matches. For some rows the clone size is stated as once, few or many, or as a class when expanded; others skip it.

>TRBV12-3/TRBV12-4|few|TRBJ1-1|.
CASSLHTEAFF
TGTGCCAGCAGTCTCCACACTGAAGCTTTCTTT
>TRBV5-1|.|TRBJ2-5|.
CASSLRHLGLGTQYF
TGCGCCAGCAGCCTCCGGCATTTGGGTTTGGGGACCCAGTACTTC
>TRBV5-1|.|TRBJ2-1|TRBD1
CASSLDFGTVDNEQFF
TGCGCCAGCAGCTTGGATTTCGGGACAGTCGACAATGAGCAGTTCTTC
>TRBV6-5|few|TRBJ1-6|TRBD1
CASSYMLKATGVSSPLHF
TGTGCCAGCAGTTACATGCTCAAAGCGACAGGGGTGAGTTCACCCCTCCACTTT
>TRBV10-1|.|TRBJ2-3|.
CASSVSDGGLDTQYF
TGCGCCAGCAGTGTGTCCGATGGAGGGTTGGATACGCAGTATTTT
>TRBV12-3/TRBV12-4|.|TRBJ1-6|.
CASTLTGPFSPLHF
TGTGCCAGCACTCTGACAGGTCCCTTTTCACCCCTCCACTTT
>TRBV9|once|TRBJ2-7|TRBD2
CASSVATSPVSEQYF
TGTGCCAGCAGCGTGGCGACTAGCCCGGTGTCCGAGCAGTACTTC
>TRBV7-9|.|TRBJ2-7|.
CASSLAWPGTYEQYF
TGTGCCAGCAGCTTAGCCTGGCCAGGGACCTACGAGCAGTACTTC
>TRBV12-3/TRBV12-4|.|TRBJ2-1|.
CASSLGGSGLSEQFF
TGTGCCAGCAGTTTAGGGGGGTCGGGGTTGAGTGAGCAGTTCTTC
>TRBV6-1|few|TRBJ2-7|TRBD1
CASSEGTGGENGEQYF
TGTGCCAGCAGTGAAGGGACAGGGGGCGAGAACGGCGAGCAGTACTTC
>TRBV12-3/TRBV12-4|.|TRBJ2-2|TRBD2
CASSSLAGGRGTGELFF
TGTGCCAGCAGCTCCTTAGCGGGGGGACGGGGGACCGGGGAGCTGTTTTTT
>TRBV5-1|.|TRBJ1-6|.
CASSLFVGETPLHF
TGCGCCAGCAGCTTGTTCGTGGGGGAGACACCCCTCCACTTT
>TRBV29-1|.|TRBJ2-5|.
CSVDLGETQYF
TGCAGCGTTGACTTGGGAGAGACCCAGTACTTC
>TRBV3-1|.|TRBJ2-1|TRBD2
CASSLTSGPYNEQFF
TGTGCCAGCAGCTTGACTAGCGGACCTTACAATGAGCAGTTCTTC
>TRBV18|.|TRBJ2-1|.
CASSPLGSPGNEQFF
TGTGCCAGCTCACCACTAGGGAGCCCTGGGAATGAGCAGTTCTTC
>TRBV10-2|few|TRBJ2-2|TRBD1
CASSQTGAGELFF
TGCGCCAGCAGTCAGACAGGGGCCGGGGAGCTGTTTTTT
>TRBV12-3/TRBV12-4|.|TRBJ1-5|.
CASSTGNQPQHF
TGTGCCAGCAGTACTGGGAATCAGCCCCAGCATTTT
>TRBV6-1|few|TRBJ2-5|TRBD2
CASSPRTSGETQYF
TGTGCCAGCAGCCCTCGGACTAGCGGAGAGACCCAGTACTTC
>TRBV27|.|TRBJ1-5|.
CASGPGVVSQPQHF
TGTGCCAGCGGGCCAGGGGTTGTAAGTCAGCCCCAGCATTTT
>TRBV12-3/TRBV12-4|few|TRBJ1-1|.
CASSNLQGGGAFF
TGTGCCAGCAGCAACCTACAGGGAGGTGGGGCTTTCTTT
>TRBV20-1|.|TRBJ2-6|.
CSARNLYSGANVLTF
TGCAGTGCTAGAAACTTATACTCTGGGGCCAACGTCCTGACTTTC
>TRBV5-1|.|TRBJ2-5|TRBD1
CASSQGTAQETQYF
TGCGCCAGCAGCCAAGGGACAGCCCAAGAGACCCAGTACTTC
>TRBV5-5|.|TRBJ1-5|.
CASSLGDSLNQPQHF
TGTGCCAGCAGCTTGGGCGACAGCCTCAATCAGCCCCAGCATTTT
>TRBV29-1|.|TRBJ1-2|TRBD1
CSALTGGGNYGYTF
TGCAGCGCCCTGACAGGGGGAGGCAACTATGGCTACACCTTC
>TRBV29-1|.|TRBJ2-7|.
CSVGMRSPLEQYF
TGCAGCGTTGGGATGCGGAGTCCCTTGGAGCAGTACTTC
>TRBV12-3/TRBV12-4|.|TRBJ2-5|.
CARWWGLVYYETQYF
TGTGCCAGATGGTGGGGACTGGTATATTACGAGACCCAGTACTTC
>TRBV27|few|TRBJ2-3|.
CASSSTGSATDTQYF
TGTGCCAGCAGTTCGACGGGGAGTGCCACAGATACGCAGTATTTT
>TRBV10-3|.|TRBJ2-1|TRBD2
CAISVGLAGGPNEQFF
TGTGCCATCAGTGTGGGGCTAGCGGGGGGCCCCAATGAGCAGTTCTTC
>TRBV15|.|TRBJ1-1|.
CATSRGRMNTEAFF
TGTGCCACCAGCAGAGGCCGGATGAACACTGAAGCTTTCTTT
>TRBV15|once|TRBJ1-3|.
CATSRDRTAKGNTIYF
TGTGCCACCAGCAGAGACCGGACAGCCAAAGGAAACACCATATATTTT
>TRBV29-1|.|TRBJ2-3|.
CSVEQDGVDTQYF
TGCAGCGTTGAACAGGATGGTGTTGATACGCAGTATTTT
>TRBV5-1|few|TRBJ2-7|.
CASSFARGSEQYF
TGCGCCAGCAGCTTCGCCAGGGGTAGCGAGCAGTACTTC
>TRBV27|few|TRBJ2-1|.
CASRPSPHEQFF
TGTGCCAGCAGACCTAGCCCCCATGAGCAGTTCTTC
>TRBV5-1|.|TRBJ1-4|.
CASSLAGATNEKLFF
TGCGCCAGCAGCTTGGCAGGGGCAACTAATGAAAAACTGTTTTTT
>TRBV7-2|once|TRBJ2-3|.
CASSRWGSSTDTQYF
TGTGCCAGCAGCCGGTGGGGGTCGAGCACAGATACGCAGTATTTT
>TRBV11-2|.|TRBJ2-3|TRBD2
CASSPQPGTSGEDTQYF
TGTGCCAGCAGCCCGCAACCAGGGACTAGCGGCGAAGATACGCAGTATTTT
>TRBV27|.|TRBJ2-3|TRBD2
CASTPSGGTTDTQYF
TGTGCCAGCACACCCTCGGGGGGAACGACAGATACGCAGTATTTT
>TRBV5-1|few|TRBJ2-1|.
CASSLGWEQFF
TGCGCCAGCAGCTTGGGTTGGGAGCAGTTCTTC
>TRBV6-6|few|TRBJ1-1|.
CASSYYSTSEAFF
TGTGCCAGCAGTTACTACAGTACCTCGGAAGCTTTCTTT
>TRBV5-1|.|TRBJ1-1|.
CASSFPGGTEAFF
TGCGCCAGCAGCTTCCCGGGGGGCACTGAAGCTTTCTTT
>TRBV6-5|.|TRBJ2-1|.
CASSLRGEQFF
TGTGCCAGCAGTTTAAGGGGTGAGCAGTTCTTC